This entry lists 6 T cell receptor beta chains sequenced from one sample in a study of blood T cell repertoires in COVID-19. Produced via immunoSEQ multiplex PCR; TCRdb's table is partial and in-frame only. Found here are 300,000 to 400,000 clones, roughly 88% of them singletons; the top ten hold more than 5%. Sequenced input: PBMCs or T cells enriched from blood (not recorded which). The receptor set was obtained from a man aged 25 to 45 who had recovered from COVID-19.

The rearrangement links TRBV12-3 or TRBV12-4 to TRBJ2-2; TRBD1 matches at 7 bases. The CDR3 length is 12 residues. V lost 7 bases and J lost 7; bases outside the gene matches: 3. The CDR3 coding sequence is TGTGCCAGCACAGGGGGAATCGGGGAGCTGTTTTTT. It translates to CASTGGIGELFF.

The V and J genes are TRBV4-1 and TRBJ2-2; 8 bases agree with TRBD1. The germline CDR1 and CDR2 sequences are MGHRA and YSYEKL. Trimming removed 3 bases from V and 6 bases from J; junction bases left unmatched: 6. The CDR3 loop spans 15 amino acids. Here the CDR3 DNA reads TGCGCCAGCAGCCACCCGGACAGGGCGCCCGGGGAGCTGTTTTTT. Translation gives CASSHPDRAPGELFF.

V is TRBV18 and J is TRBJ2-7, with 9 bases lining up with TRBD1. The CDR3 totals 12 residues. V gave up 4 bases and J gave up 6 bases; unmatched junction bases: 1. Germline assignment: CDR1 KGHSH and CDR2 LQKENI. CDR3 nucleotide sequence: TGTGCCAGCTCACGGGACAGGGTCGAGCAGTACTTC. Encoded protein: CASSRDRVEQYF.

The chain recombines TRBV12-3 or TRBV12-4 with TRBJ1-4; the D is unclear. The V gene lost 5 bases and the J gene lost 5 bases, with 9 bases spanning the gap. This CDR3 contains 13 residues. CDR3 nucleotides: TGTGCCAGCAGTCGACAAAGGAATGAAAAACTGTTTTTT. This sequence encodes CASSRQRNEKLFF.

The rearrangement uses TRBV18 and TRBJ2-6, with TRBD1 matching 11 bases. CDR1 is KGHSH and CDR2 is LQKENI in the germline V gene. The V gene end was trimmed by 4 bases and the J gene end by 2 bases; junction bases not matched to a gene: 7. This CDR3 has 18 amino acids. CDR3 DNA: TGTGCCAGCTCACGTCCGGGACAGGGGGAAGCTGGGGCCAACGTCCTGACTTTC. Its translation: CASSRPGQGEAGANVLTF.

The gene calls are TRBV15 and TRBJ2-3, with no clear D. Germline V CDR1 and CDR2: LNHNV, YYDKDF (reference sequence). There are 13 residues in the CDR3. Trimming pared 2 bases from V and 1 base from J, leaving 4 bases between. CDR3: CATSRTRTDTQYF. CDR3 sequence (DNA): TGTGCCACCAGCAGAACACGCACAGATACGCAGTATTTT.